This T cell receptor beta chain was retrieved from a study of blood T cell repertoires in COVID-19 (TCRdb year 2020). Study-level background: Samples from collaborators originated in the United States, Italy and Spain and spanned both the acute and convalescent phases of COVID-19. The material from the prospective study consisted of cDNA or gDNA derived from T cells, B-cell-depleted T cells, or PBMCs. The dataset comprised deeply sampled blood TCRbeta repertoires from subjects exposed to, actively infected with, or recovered from COVID-19. The repertoires were released in a freely available public database intended as a resource for research on the immune response to SARS-CoV-2. Samples were obtained from the ongoing ImmuneRACE study (first 160 participants) and from 1,254 subjects provided by 6 global collaborators. The sample metadata nearly always contained a de-identified subject ID, COVID-19 status, age in years and sex. Where HLA class I and class II types were available, the types were taken from metadata supplied by the sample provider, not from assay-based typing.

TCRbeta CDR3 regions were amplified from genomic DNA by means of the immunoSEQ Assay, a bias-controlled multiplex PCR. The paper's data handling went like this. Within the assay, amplification of reference gene primers was used to estimate how many nucleated cells each sample contained. Sequence reads were collapsed and filtered to measure the absolute abundance of every unique TCRbeta CDR3 rearrangement. For each sample, productive Simpson clonality was calculated as the square root of Simpson's diversity index over productive rearrangements. Not all clones reach the TCRdb copy of this immuneACCESS table, which keeps in-frame sequences only. Checked studies attribute under half of the gap to unresolved V genes and leave the rest unexplained. The DNA was the basis for D and trimming; V, J and clone size are from that table. The sample profile shows tens of thousands of clones; 75% to 90% of them were found once. 7% to 8.5% of the sample is held by the ten biggest clonotypes.

Whole blood was collected in K2EDTA tubes by collaborating institutions according to the institutions' own protocols. For TCRbeta analysis, collaborators shipped samples in one of three forms: frozen whole blood, isolated PBMCs, or DNA extracted from either of those sample types. The research as a whole found: Clinical and demographic metadata were provided uncurated, with the amount varying by source and participant.

Measured from the cysteine to the phenylalanine, the CDR3 is 13 residues long. CDR3 DNA is the only sequence kept; it has 39 bases, read in frame from the first base. Sequences MNHEY (CDR1) and SMNVEV (CDR2) are obtained from the germline V gene (reference sequence). V is trimmed back by 7 bases and J by 5 bases, and the junction contains 5 bases that no gene match accounts for. Comment on this clone: Its antigen remains undetermined. No base-level quality is on record; no much larger clone is a single base apart.

Recombination joined TRBV27 with TRBJ2-5; 9 central bases correspond to TRBD1. This TCR derives from a man aged 55 to 69 with active COVID-19. Sample: peripheral blood. CDR3 region: CASTTGGLETQYF. At the DNA level, the sequence is TGTGCCAGCACCACAGGGGGCTTGGAGACCCAGTACTTC.